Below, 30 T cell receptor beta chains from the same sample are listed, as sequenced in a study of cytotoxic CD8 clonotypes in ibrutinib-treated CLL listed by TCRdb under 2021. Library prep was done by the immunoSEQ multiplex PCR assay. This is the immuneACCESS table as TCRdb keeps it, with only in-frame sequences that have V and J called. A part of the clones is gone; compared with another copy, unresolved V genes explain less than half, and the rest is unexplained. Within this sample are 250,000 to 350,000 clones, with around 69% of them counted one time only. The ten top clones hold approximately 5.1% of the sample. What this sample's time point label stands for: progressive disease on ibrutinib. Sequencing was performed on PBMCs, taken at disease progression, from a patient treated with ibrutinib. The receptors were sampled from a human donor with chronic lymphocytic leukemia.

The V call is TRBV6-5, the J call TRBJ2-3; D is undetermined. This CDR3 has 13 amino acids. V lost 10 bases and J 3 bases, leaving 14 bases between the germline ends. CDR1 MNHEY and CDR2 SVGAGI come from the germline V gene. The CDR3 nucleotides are TGTGCCACAACCTCCATGGGGACAGATACGCAGTATTTT. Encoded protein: CATTSMGTDTQYF.

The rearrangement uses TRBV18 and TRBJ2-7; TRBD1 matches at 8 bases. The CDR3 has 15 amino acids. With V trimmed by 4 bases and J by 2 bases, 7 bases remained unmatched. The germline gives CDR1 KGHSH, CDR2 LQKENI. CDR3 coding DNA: TGTGCCAGCTCACACGACAGGGGCGACCCCTACGAGCAGTACTTC. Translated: CASSHDRGDPYEQYF. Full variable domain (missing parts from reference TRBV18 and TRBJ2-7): NAGVMQNPRHLVRRRGQEARLRCSPMKGHSHVYWYRQLPEEGLKFMVYLQKENIIDESGMPKERFSAEFPKEGPSILRIQQVVRGDSAAYFCASSHDRGDPYEQYFGPGTRLTVT.

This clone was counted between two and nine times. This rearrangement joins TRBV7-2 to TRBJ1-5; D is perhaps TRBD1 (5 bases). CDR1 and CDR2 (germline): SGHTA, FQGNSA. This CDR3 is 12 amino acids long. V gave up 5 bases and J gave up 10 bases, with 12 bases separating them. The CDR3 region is CASSPGAGPQHF. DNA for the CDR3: TGTGCCAGCAGCCCCGGGGCCGGCCCCCAGCATTTT.

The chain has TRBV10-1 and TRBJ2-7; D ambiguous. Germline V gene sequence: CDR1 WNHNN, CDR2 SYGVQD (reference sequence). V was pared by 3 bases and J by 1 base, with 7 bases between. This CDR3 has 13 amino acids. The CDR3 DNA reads TGCGCCAGCAGTGATCAGGTTTCCTACGAGCAGTACTTC. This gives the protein CASSDQVSYEQYF.

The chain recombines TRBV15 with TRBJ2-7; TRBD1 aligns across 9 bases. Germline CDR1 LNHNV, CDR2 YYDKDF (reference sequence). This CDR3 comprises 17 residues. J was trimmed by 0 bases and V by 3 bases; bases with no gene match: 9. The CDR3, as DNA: TGTGCCACCAGCAGTAGGACAGGGGCCGCACCCTCCTACGAGCAGTACTTC. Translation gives CATSSRTGAAPSYEQYF.

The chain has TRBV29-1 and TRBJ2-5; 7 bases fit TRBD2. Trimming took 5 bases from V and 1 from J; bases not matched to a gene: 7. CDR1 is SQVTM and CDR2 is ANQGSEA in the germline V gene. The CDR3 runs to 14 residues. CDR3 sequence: CSVHAGVFQETQYF. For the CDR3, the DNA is TGCAGCGTTCACGCGGGAGTCTTCCAAGAGACCCAGTACTTC. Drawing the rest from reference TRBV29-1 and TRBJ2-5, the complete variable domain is SAVISQKPSRDICQRGTSLTIQCQVDSQVTMMFWYRQQPGQSLTLIATANQGSEATYESGFVIDKFPISRPNLTFSTLTVSNMSPEDSSIYLCSVHAGVFQETQYFGPGTRLLVL.

CDR3 sequence reads: CASSLRIGSEGYTF. CDR3 sequence (DNA): TGCGCCAGCAGCTTACGGATTGGCTCGGAGGGCTACACCTTC. This rearrangement joins TRBV5-1 to TRBJ1-2; D unresolved. Looked up from germline, CDR1 is SGHRS and CDR2 is YFSETQ. The CDR3 is 14 amino acids. V lost 2 bases, J lost 8 bases, and 16 bases lay in between.

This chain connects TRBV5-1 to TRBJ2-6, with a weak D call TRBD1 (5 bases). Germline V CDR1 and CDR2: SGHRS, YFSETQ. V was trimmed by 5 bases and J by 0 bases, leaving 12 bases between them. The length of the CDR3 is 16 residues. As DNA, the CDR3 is TGCGCCAGCAGTCAAACAGGCTTCTCTGGGGCCAACGTCCTGACTTTC. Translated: CASSQTGFSGANVLTF.

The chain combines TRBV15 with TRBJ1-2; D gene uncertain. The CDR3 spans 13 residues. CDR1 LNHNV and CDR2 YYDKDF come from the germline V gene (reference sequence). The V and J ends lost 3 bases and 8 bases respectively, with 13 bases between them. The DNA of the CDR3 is TGTGCCACCAGCAGGCGAAGGGTGGACGGCTACACCTTC. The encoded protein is CATSRRRVDGYTF.

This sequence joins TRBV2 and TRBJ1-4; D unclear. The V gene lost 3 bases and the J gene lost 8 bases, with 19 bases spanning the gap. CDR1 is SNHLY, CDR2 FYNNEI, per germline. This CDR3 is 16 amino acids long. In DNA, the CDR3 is TGTGCCAGCAGTGAGATAGTCCCGTCAGTATCCGAAAAACTGTTTTTT. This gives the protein CASSEIVPSVSEKLFF. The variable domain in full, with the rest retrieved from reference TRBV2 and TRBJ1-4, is EPEVTQTPSHQVTQMGQEVILRCVPISNHLYFYWYRQILGQKVEFLVSFYNNEISEKSEIFDDQFSVERPDGSNFTLKIRSTKLEDSAMYFCASSEIVPSVSEKLFFGSGTQLSVL.

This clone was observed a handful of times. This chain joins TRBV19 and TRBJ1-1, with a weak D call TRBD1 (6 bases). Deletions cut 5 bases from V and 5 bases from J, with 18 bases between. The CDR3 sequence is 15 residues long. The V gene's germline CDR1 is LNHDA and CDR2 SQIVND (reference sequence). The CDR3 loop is CASSPRLGASTEAFF. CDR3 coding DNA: TGTGCCAGTAGTCCCCGGTTGGGGGCTAGTACTGAAGCTTTCTTT.

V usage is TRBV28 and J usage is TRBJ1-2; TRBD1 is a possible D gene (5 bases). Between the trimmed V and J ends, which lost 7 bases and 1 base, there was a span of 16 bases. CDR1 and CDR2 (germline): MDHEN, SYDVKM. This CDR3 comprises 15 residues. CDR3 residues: CASTGIGAFNYGYTF. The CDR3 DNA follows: TGTGCCAGCACCGGCATAGGGGCGTTTAACTATGGCTACACCTTC.

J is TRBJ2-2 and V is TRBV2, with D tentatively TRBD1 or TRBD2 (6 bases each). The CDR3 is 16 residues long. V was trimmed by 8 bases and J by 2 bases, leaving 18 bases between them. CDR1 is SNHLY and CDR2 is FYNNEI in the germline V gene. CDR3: CASDEGGPYNTGELFF. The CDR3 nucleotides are TGTGCCAGCGATGAGGGGGGTCCGTATAACACCGGGGAGCTGTTTTTT.

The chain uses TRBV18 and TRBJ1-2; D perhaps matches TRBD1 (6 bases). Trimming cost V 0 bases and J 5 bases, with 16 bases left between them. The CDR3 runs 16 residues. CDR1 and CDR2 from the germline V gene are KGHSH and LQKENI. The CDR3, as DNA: TGTGCCAGCTCACCACCGACAGGTTCCCGATCTTATGGCTACACCTTC. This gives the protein CASSPPTGSRSYGYTF. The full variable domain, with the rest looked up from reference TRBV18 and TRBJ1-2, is NAGVMQNPRHLVRRRGQEARLRCSPMKGHSHVYWYRQLPEEGLKFMVYLQKENIIDESGMPKERFSAEFPKEGPSILRIQQVVRGDSAAYFCASSPPTGSRSYGYTFGSGTRLTVV.

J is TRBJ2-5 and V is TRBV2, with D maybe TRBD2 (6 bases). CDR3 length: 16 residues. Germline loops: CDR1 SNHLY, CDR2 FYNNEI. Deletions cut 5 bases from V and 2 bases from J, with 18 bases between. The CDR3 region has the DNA TGTGCCAGCAGTCGGGACTCTACCACATCACAAGAGACCCAGTACTTC. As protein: CASSRDSTTSQETQYF.

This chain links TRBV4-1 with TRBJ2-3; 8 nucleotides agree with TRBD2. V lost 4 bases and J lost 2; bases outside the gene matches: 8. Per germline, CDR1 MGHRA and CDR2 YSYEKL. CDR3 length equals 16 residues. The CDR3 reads CASSLRLAYPTDTQYF. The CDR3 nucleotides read TGCGCCAGCAGCCTCCGACTAGCGTACCCCACAGATACGCAGTATTTT.

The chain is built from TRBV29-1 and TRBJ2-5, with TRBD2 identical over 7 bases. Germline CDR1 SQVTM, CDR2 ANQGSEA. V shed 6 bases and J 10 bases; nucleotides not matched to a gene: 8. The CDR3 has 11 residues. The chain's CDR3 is CSVAGLVGQYF. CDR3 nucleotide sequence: TGCAGCGTAGCGGGGTTAGTTGGCCAGTACTTC. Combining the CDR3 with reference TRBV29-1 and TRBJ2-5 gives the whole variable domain SAVISQKPSRDICQRGTSLTIQCQVDSQVTMMFWYRQQPGQSLTLIATANQGSEATYESGFVIDKFPISRPNLTFSTLTVSNMSPEDSSIYLCSVAGLVGQYFGPGTRLLVL.

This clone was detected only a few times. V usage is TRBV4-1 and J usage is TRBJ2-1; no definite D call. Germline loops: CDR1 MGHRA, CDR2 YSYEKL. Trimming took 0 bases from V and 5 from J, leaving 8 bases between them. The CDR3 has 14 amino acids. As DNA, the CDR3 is TGCGCCAGCAGCCAAGATCAACAGAACAATGAGCAGTTCTTC. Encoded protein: CASSQDQQNNEQFF.

CDR3 sequence reads: CASSQVGSPANYGYTF. The CDR3 DNA reads TGCGCCAGCAGCCAAGTTGGGTCACCCGCTAACTATGGCTACACCTTC. The chain uses TRBV4-1 and TRBJ1-2; unclear D gene. Germline-derived CDR1 and CDR2 are MGHRA and YSYEKL. CDR3 length: 16 residues. V dropped 1 base and J dropped 0 bases, with 12 bases sitting between them.

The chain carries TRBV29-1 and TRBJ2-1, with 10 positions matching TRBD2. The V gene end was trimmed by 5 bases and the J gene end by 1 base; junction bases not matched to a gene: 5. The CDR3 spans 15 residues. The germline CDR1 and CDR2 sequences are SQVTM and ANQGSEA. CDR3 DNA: TGCAGCGTTCCCATAGCGGGAGGATCCTACAATGAGCAGTTCTTC. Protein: CSVPIAGGSYNEQFF.

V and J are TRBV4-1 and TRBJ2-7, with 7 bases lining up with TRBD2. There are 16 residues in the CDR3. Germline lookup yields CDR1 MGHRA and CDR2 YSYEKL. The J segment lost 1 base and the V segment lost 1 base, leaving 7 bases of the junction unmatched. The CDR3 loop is CASSQGGGPLSYEQYF. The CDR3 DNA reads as TGCGCCAGCAGCCAAGGGGGAGGGCCCCTTTCCTACGAGCAGTACTTC.

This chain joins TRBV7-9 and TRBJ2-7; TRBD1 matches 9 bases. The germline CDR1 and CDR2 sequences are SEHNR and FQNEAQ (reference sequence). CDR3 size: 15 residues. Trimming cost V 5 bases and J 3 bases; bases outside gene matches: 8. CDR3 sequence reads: CASSIGQGSVYEQYF. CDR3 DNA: TGTGCCAGCAGCATTGGACAGGGGTCAGTCTACGAGCAGTACTTC.

The CDR3 region is CASSRRDTYGYTF. The CDR3 DNA sequence: TGTGCCAGCAGCAGACGGGACACCTATGGCTACACCTTC. This chain joins TRBV7-2 and TRBJ1-2; TRBD1 might be the D (6 bases). Trimming shortened V by 5 bases and J by 4 bases, and 11 bases separated the two germline ends. Germline V CDR1 and CDR2: SGHTA, FQGNSA. The CDR3 contains 13 residues.

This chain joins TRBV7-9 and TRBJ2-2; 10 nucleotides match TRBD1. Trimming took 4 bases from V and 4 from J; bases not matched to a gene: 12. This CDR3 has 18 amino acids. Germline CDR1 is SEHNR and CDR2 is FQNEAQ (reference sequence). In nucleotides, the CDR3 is TGTGCCAGCAGCTCGGACCGCCGGGACAGGGGTTTCACCGGGGAGCTGTTTTTT. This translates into CASSSDRRDRGFTGELFF.

The CDR3 region has the DNA TGTGCCAGCAGTGACGCGCAACCGGCCGTTCCCGAAAAACTGTTTTTT. This codes for CASSDAQPAVPEKLFF. The chain links TRBV25-1 to TRBJ1-4; D is unresolved. Germline assignment: CDR1 MGHDK and CDR2 SYGVNS. The CDR3 runs to 16 residues. Trimming took 3 bases from V and 8 from J, leaving 19 bases between them.

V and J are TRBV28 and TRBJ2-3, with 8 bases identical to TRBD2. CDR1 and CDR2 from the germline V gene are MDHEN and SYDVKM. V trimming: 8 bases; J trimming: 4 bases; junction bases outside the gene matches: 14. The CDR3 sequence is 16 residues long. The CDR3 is CASAPSGPLRADTQYF. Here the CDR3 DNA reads TGTGCCAGCGCCCCTAGCGGGCCTTTAAGAGCAGATACGCAGTATTTT. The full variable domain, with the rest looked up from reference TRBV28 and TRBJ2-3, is DVKVTQSSRYLVKRTGEKVFLECVQDMDHENMFWYRQDPGLGLRLIYFSYDVKMKEKGDIPEGYSVSREKKERFSLILESASTNQTSMYLCASAPSGPLRADTQYFGPGTRLTVL.

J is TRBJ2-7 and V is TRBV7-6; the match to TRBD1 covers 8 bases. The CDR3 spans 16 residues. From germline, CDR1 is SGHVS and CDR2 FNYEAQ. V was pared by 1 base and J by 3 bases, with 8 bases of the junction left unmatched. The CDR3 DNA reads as TGTGCCAGCAGCTTAGTCCCACCCGGGACAGGCTACGAGCAGTACTTC. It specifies CASSLVPPGTGYEQYF.

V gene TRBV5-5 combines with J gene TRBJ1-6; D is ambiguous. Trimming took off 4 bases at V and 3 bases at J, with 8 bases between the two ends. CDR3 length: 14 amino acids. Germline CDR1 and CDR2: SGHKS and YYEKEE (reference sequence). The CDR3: CASSQELYNSPLHF. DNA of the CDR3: TGTGCCAGCAGCCAGGAACTCTATAATTCACCCCTCCACTTT.

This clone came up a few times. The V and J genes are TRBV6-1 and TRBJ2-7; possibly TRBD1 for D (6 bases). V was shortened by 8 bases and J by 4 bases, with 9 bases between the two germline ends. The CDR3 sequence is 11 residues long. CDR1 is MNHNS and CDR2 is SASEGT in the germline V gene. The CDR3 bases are TGTGCCAGCTGGGGGCGGTACGAGCAGTACTTC. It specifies CASWGRYEQYF.

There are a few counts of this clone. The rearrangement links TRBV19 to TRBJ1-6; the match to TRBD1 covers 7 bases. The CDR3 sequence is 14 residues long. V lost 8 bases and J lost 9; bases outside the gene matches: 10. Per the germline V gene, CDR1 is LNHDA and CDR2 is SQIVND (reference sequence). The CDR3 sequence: CASRMRGPGSPLHF. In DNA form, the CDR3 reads TGTGCCAGTCGCATGAGGGGGCCGGGTTCACCCCTCCACTTT.